This T cell receptor beta chain was found in a study of blood T cell repertoires in COVID-19. Profiled with immunoSEQ multiplex PCR; TCRdb holds only in-frame clones, not every one. Found here are approximately 300,000 clones, around 86% of them singletons; the top ten hold roughly 4%. The V gene's germline CDR1 is SEHNR and CDR2 FQNEAQ (reference sequence). The CDR3 totals 13 residues. J lost 5 bases, V lost 5 bases, and 4 bases had no gene match. Specimen: PBMCs or T cells enriched from blood (not recorded which). The clonotype comes from a man in his thirties or forties who had recovered from COVID-19. The chain is built from TRBV7-9 and TRBJ1-2, with 8 positions matching TRBD1. The CDR3 nucleotides are TGTGCCAGCAGCGGACAGGGCCTGTATGGCTACACCTTC. Protein: CASSGQGLYGYTF.